These 22 T cell receptor beta chains originate from one sample sequenced in a study of blood T cells in healthy people across ages. A sample-barcoded 5' primer and a J-beta primer mix were used in a second PCR of roughly 7 to 12 cycles. TCRdb passed the 5' RACE reads through MiXCR, listing each CDR3 protein once. The repertoire holds 850,000 or so distinct CDR3 sequences, about 30% seen once, with approximately 15% in the top ten. Material: blood. These receptors originate from a woman aged 80 or over in good health.

This sequence joins TRBV27 and TRBJ2-1, with D possibly TRBD1 on 5 matching bases. CDR3 size: 14 residues. V dropped 3 bases and J dropped 8 bases, with 14 bases sitting between them. The V gene's germline CDR1 is MNHEY and CDR2 SMNVEV (reference sequence). Here the CDR3 DNA reads TGTGCCAGCAGTTTTGGATCAGGGTTGGATGAGCAGTTCTTC. Its protein is CASSFGSGLDEQFF.

The chain joins TRBV7-9 to TRBJ2-3, with D unresolved. Germline loops: CDR1 SEHNR, CDR2 FQNEAQ (reference sequence). CDR3 size: 13 residues. Trimming removed 5 bases from V and 2 bases from J, with 8 bases in between. CDR3 amino acids: CASSPHFTDTQYF. DNA of the CDR3: TGTGCCAGCAGCCCACACTTCACAGATACGCAGTATTTT.

The CDR3 loop reads CSARDFRSGSAGNTIYF. DNA of the CDR3: TGCAGTGCTAGAGATTTTAGGTCGGGCAGCGCTGGAAACACCATATATTTT. The genes are TRBV20-1 and TRBJ1-3; D is undetermined. The germline V gene encodes CDR1 DFQATT and CDR2 SNEGSKA (reference sequence). CDR3 size: 17 residues. The V and J ends lost 0 bases and 2 bases respectively, with 17 bases between them.

This clonotype showed up many times. The chain employs TRBV4-3 and TRBJ2-1; 7 nucleotides align to TRBD2. CDR1 and CDR2 (germline): LGHNA, YSLEER. The CDR3 has 14 residues. The V gene end was trimmed by 0 bases and the J gene end by 15 bases; junction bases not matched to a gene: 11. The CDR3 DNA follows: TGCGCCAGCAGCCAAGATCGGGGGGAACCTCGGCGGTTCTTC. Its translation: CASSQDRGEPRRFF.

This clonotype turned up a few times. At one end, the junction sequence differs from germline, possibly due to a read error. The V gene is TRBV11-2, the J gene TRBJ1-2; the match to TRBD1 covers 8 bases. Looked up from germline, CDR1 is SGHAT and CDR2 is FQNNGV. CDR3 length equals 16 residues. The CDR3 sequence is CASSVEPQGANYGYTF. The CDR3 nucleotides are TGTGCCAGCAGCGTAGAACCGCAGGGGGCGAACTATGGCTACACCTTC.

This clonotype was seen ten or more times. CDR3 DNA sequence: TGTGCCAGCAGGGACAGGGGGTATGAGCAGTTCTTC. Its protein product is CASRDRGYEQFF. The chain recombines TRBV2 with TRBJ2-1, with 10 bases that match TRBD1. Germline values: CDR1 SNHLY, CDR2 FYNNEI. V shed 6 bases and J 8 bases; nucleotides not matched to a gene: 1. The CDR3 sequence is 12 residues long.

In this sample, this clonotype turned up many times. V and J are TRBV20-1 and TRBJ2-5; 8 bases are a match to TRBD2. Per the germline V gene, CDR1 is DFQATT and CDR2 is SNEGSKA (reference sequence). The junction had 8 bases not matched to a gene; V was cut back by 3 bases and J by 5 bases. This CDR3 contains 14 residues. The CDR3 DNA follows: TGCAGTGCTAGGGTCGGGGGGGCCCCGGAGACCCAGTACTTC. Its protein is CSARVGGAPETQYF.

This chain uses TRBV7-9 with TRBJ1-1; TRBD1 matches at 10 bases. CDR3 length equals 15 residues. Trimming took 3 bases from V and 4 from J; bases not matched to a gene: 5. The germline gives CDR1 SEHNR, CDR2 FQNEAQ (reference sequence). Here the CDR3 DNA reads TGTGCCAGCAGCTTGGTTGGGACAGGGGTCACTGAAGCTTTCTTT. Its translation is CASSLVGTGVTEAFF.

The chain uses TRBV7-2 and TRBJ2-2, with TRBD1 matching over 8 bases. V trimming: 11 bases; J trimming: 4 bases; junction bases outside the gene matches: 9. CDR3 length: 14 amino acids. The germline gives CDR1 SGHTA, CDR2 FQGNSA. The CDR3 region is CAGGTGRGTGELFF. CDR3 nucleotide sequence: TGTGCCGGGGGGACAGGCCGGGGCACCGGGGAGCTGTTTTTT. The full variable domain, with the rest looked up from reference TRBV7-2 and TRBJ2-2, is GAGVSQSPSNKVTEKGKDVELRCDPISGHTALYWYRQSLGQGLEFLIYFQGNSAPDKSGLPSDRFSAERTGGSVSTLTIQRTQQEDSAVYLCAGGTGRGTGELFFGEGSRLTVL.

The chain recombines TRBV20-1 with TRBJ1-4; weak D call: TRBD1 (5 bases). The V gene lost 1 base and the J gene lost 7 bases, with 13 bases spanning the gap. This CDR3 has 14 residues. Germline CDR1 DFQATT, CDR2 SNEGSKA (reference sequence). The CDR3 here is CSARVQGSGEKLFF. The CDR3 region has the DNA TGCAGTGCTAGAGTCCAGGGATCTGGTGAAAAACTGTTTTTT.

Details on this clonotype: At one end, the junction sequence differs from germline, possibly due to a read error. The chain combines TRBV5-1 with TRBJ1-2, with 9 bases matching TRBD1. The CDR3 totals 15 residues. Per the germline V gene, CDR1 is SGHRS and CDR2 is YFSETQ. As DNA, the CDR3 is TGCGCCAGCAGCTTGGCGGGGACAGGGCTGTATGGCTGCACCTTC. This translates into CASSLAGTGLYGCTF.

In this sample, this clonotype turned up many times. The gene calls are TRBV27 and TRBJ2-7; TRBD1 or TRBD2 may be the D gene (5 bases each). The CDR3 extends over 16 amino acids. The germline V and J ends were trimmed by 0 bases and 5 bases, with 17 bases remaining between them. Germline assignment: CDR1 MNHEY and CDR2 SMNVEV (reference sequence). Written as DNA, the CDR3 is TGTGCCAGCAGTTTATCGAACCAGGAAAGGGGAGACGAGCAGTACTTC. This encodes CASSLSNQERGDEQYF.

The sample holds many counts of this clonotype. The chain joins TRBV21-1 to TRBJ1-5; the D segment call TRBD1 is taken from the table without a DNA check. TRBV21-1 is noted as a pseudogene. The CDR3 covers 18 residues. The DNA of the CDR3 is TGTGCCAGCACTCAACAACGAGGGGGGTTCCCTAGCAATCAGCCCCAGCATTTT. Its translation: CASTQQRGGFPSNQPQHF.

In this sample, this clonotype turned up many times. The V and J genes are TRBV7-2 and TRBJ2-7; D is uncertain. CDR1 and CDR2 from the germline V gene are SGHTA and FQGNSA. The CDR3 length is 15 residues. Trimming cost V 5 bases and J 3 bases, with 17 bases left between them. For the CDR3, the DNA is TGTGCCAGCAGCCCAGATCGAGGTTCAAGCTACGAGCAGTACTTC. It yields the protein CASSPDRGSSYEQYF.

As concerns this clonotype: This clone may be a read error of a much larger clone one base away. The chain employs TRBV4-3 and TRBJ2-5; 8 positions agree with TRBD2. The CDR3 has 17 residues. CDR1 LGHNA and CDR2 YSLEER come from the germline V gene. The CDR3 sequence: CASGQEQAGARQETQYF. CDR3 DNA sequence: TGCGCCAGCGGCCAAGAGCAAGCGGGGGCCCGTCAAGAGACCCAGTACTTC.

Worth noting for this clonotype: Because it lacks the conserved phenylalanine or tryptophan at the end, this CDR3 is likely a read error. The chain carries TRBV11-2 and TRBJ2-1; no clear D gene. The ends were cut back, 3 bases at V and 1 base at J, with 1 base in the middle. The length of the CDR3 is 12 residues. The germline CDR1 and CDR2 sequences are SGHAT and FQNNGV. CDR3 loop: CASSFSYNEQFS. DNA of the CDR3: TGTGCCAGCAGCTTTTCCTACAATGAGCAGTTCTCC.

The CDR3 DNA follows: TGTGCCAGTAGTATGGTCCGACCCCCAGATACGCAGTATTTT. Translating gives CASSMVRPPDTQYF. V gene TRBV19 combines with J gene TRBJ2-3; no definite D call. The ends were cut back, 3 bases at V and 4 bases at J, with 11 bases in the middle. Germline V CDR1 and CDR2: LNHDA, SQIVND (reference sequence). CDR3 size: 14 residues.

This clonotype was counted a few times. The chain combines TRBV2 with TRBJ1-5; 8 bases are a match to TRBD1. Germline V CDR1 and CDR2: SNHLY, FYNNEI. The length of the CDR3 is 15 residues. V shed 3 bases, J shed 3 bases, and the junction held 4 bases outside the gene matches. CDR3 amino acids: CASSDRTGSNQPQHF. The CDR3 nucleotides are TGTGCCAGCAGTGATAGGACAGGGTCCAATCAGCCCCAGCATTTT.

About this clonotype itself: Because it lacks the conserved phenylalanine or tryptophan at the end, this CDR3 is likely a read error. No DNA is shown, since the ends of the CDR3 on it are uncertain; the CDR3 is the one TCRdb lists. The V gene is TRBV12-3 or TRBV12-4, the J gene TRBJ2-3; whether TRBD2, the table's D call, matches the DNA was not checked. 14 amino acids form the CDR3, both terminal residues included. CDR3 protein: CASSLLAGVDTEYS.

In its sample, this clonotype was seen many times. This chain uses TRBV3-1 with TRBJ2-4, with TRBD1 identical over 8 bases. Trimming at V came to 4 bases and at J to 9 bases, leaving 5 bases not matched to a gene. Germline V gives CDR1 LGHDT, CDR2 YNNKEL (reference sequence). The CDR3 is 13 residues long. Here the CDR3 reads CASSPRTGPIQYF. DNA of the CDR3: TGTGCCAGCAGCCCCCGGACAGGGCCCATTCAGTACTTC.

The chain links TRBV5-1 to TRBJ1-2; TRBD1 is a possible D gene (5 bases). V lost 0 bases, J lost 6 bases, and 21 bases lay in between. The CDR3 has 17 amino acids. The germline CDR1 and CDR2 sequences are SGHRS and YFSETQ. CDR3: CASSLGTRTLPGDGYTF. Written as DNA, the CDR3 is TGCGCCAGCAGCTTGGGTACCAGGACCCTGCCGGGGGATGGCTACACCTTC. Full variable domain (remainder filled in from reference TRBV5-1 and TRBJ1-2): KAGVTQTPRYLIKTRGQQVTLSCSPISGHRSVSWYQQTPGQGLQFLFEYFSETQRNKGNFPGRFSGRQFSNSRSEMNVSTLELGDSALYLCASSLGTRTLPGDGYTFGSGTRLTVV.

The sample holds many counts of this clonotype. The chain is built from TRBV11-3 and TRBJ2-3, with TRBD2 matching over 13 bases. This CDR3 is 15 amino acids long. Germline CDR1 and CDR2: SGHNT and YENEEA. J gave up 6 bases and V 5 bases, and 5 bases lay outside the gene matches. CDR3 DNA sequence: TGTGCCAGCAGCATCGGACTAGCGGGGGCGGATACGCAGTATTTT. This codes for CASSIGLAGADTQYF.